Presented here are 12 T cell receptor beta chains from one specimen sequenced in a study of CD8 T cells in ankylosing spondylitis (dated by TCRdb to 2017 to 2019). Library preparation used 5' RACE. Sequenced using an Illumina HiSeq 2500. TCRdb trimmed public reads at Q25 via fastp, called clones via MiXCR and kept in-frame beta chains. Duplicate CDR3 protein sequences are folded into a single record with the most common DNA and genes. Within this sample are about 240,000 distinct CDR3 sequences, with around 9.1% of them counted one time only. About 6.5% of the sample comes from the top ten. The sequencing input was blood, either unsorted or a sorted T cell fraction (not recorded which). The receptors were gathered from a male donor with ankylosing spondylitis or in good health (not recorded which).

This clonotype was counted many times. The chain is built from TRBV18 and TRBJ2-7; TRBD1 matches at 8 bases. Germline V gives CDR1 KGHSH, CDR2 LQKENI. This CDR3 is 10 amino acids long. The V gene end was trimmed by 2 bases and the J gene end by 13 bases; junction bases not matched to a gene: 1. CDR3 sequence (DNA): TGTGCCAGCTCACCAACAGGGGGTTACTTC. Translation gives CASSPTGGYF.

At least ten counts were recorded for this clonotype. V is TRBV6-6 and J is TRBJ2-3; D is ambiguous. The germline CDR1 and CDR2 sequences are MNHNY and SVGAGI (reference sequence). Trimming cost V 4 bases and J 2 bases, with 4 bases left between them. The length of the CDR3 is 12 residues. CDR3: CASSLFTDTQYF. The CDR3 DNA reads as TGTGCCAGCAGTTTATTCACAGATACGCAGTATTTT.

With regard to this clonotype: A much more abundant neighbour one base away suggests this may be a read error. The chain combines TRBV24-1 with TRBJ1-5, with TRBD1 matching 8 bases. This CDR3 comprises 15 residues. From germline, CDR1 is KGHDR and CDR2 SFDVKD. J was trimmed by 2 bases and V by 7 bases; bases with no gene match: 6. The CDR3 sequence is CATSGSGGGNQPQHF. CDR3 DNA: TGTGCCACCAGCGGGTCAGGGGGCGGCAATCAGCCCCAGCATTTT.

This chain connects TRBV5-1 to TRBJ1-1; 8 bases fit TRBD1. The CDR3 sequence is 15 residues long. V trimming: 4 bases; J trimming: 2 bases; junction bases outside the gene matches: 7. In germline, CDR1 is SGHRS, CDR2 YFSETQ. CDR3 protein: CASSLPGQDNTEAFF. The CDR3 DNA reads as TGCGCCAGCAGCCTTCCGGGACAGGATAACACTGAAGCTTTCTTT. Complete variable domain (other parts from reference TRBV5-1 and TRBJ1-1): KAGVTQTPRYLIKTRGQQVTLSCSPISGHRSVSWYQQTPGQGLQFLFEYFSETQRNKGNFPGRFSGRQFSNSRSEMNVSTLELGDSALYLCASSLPGQDNTEAFFGQGTRLTVV.

There are a few counts of this clonotype. This CDR3 reads CASSGTSGDNEQFF. The CDR3 bases are TGCGCCAGCAGTGGGACTAGCGGAGACAATGAGCAGTTCTTC. This rearrangement joins TRBV10-2 to TRBJ2-1; 10 bases match TRBD2. CDR3 length: 14 residues. V was pared by 4 bases and J by 5 bases, with 2 bases of the junction left unmatched. Per germline, CDR1 WSHSY and CDR2 SAAADI.

Concerning this clonotype: A much more abundant neighbour one base away suggests this may be a read error. V and J are TRBV7-9 and TRBJ2-1, with 7 bases that match TRBD1. The germline V gene has CDR1 SEHNR and CDR2 FQNEAQ (reference sequence). The ends lost 4 bases at V and 8 bases at J; junction bases unmatched: 11. The CDR3 is 15 amino acids. The CDR3 spells CASSSQGTLHYEQFF. CDR3 coding DNA: TGTGCCAGCAGCTCACAGGGGACGCTTCACTATGAGCAGTTCTTC.

This clonotype was seen many times. The chain combines TRBV9 with TRBJ2-5, with 8 bases that match TRBD2. The CDR3 has 15 residues. Trimming took 2 bases from V and 2 from J; bases not matched to a gene: 5. Germline CDR1 reads SGDLS; CDR2 reads YYNGEE. CDR3 in amino acids: CASSVIAGFQETQYF. CDR3 in DNA: TGTGCCAGCAGCGTGATAGCGGGGTTTCAAGAGACCCAGTACTTC.

This clonotype was recorded at least ten times. The V gene is TRBV20-1, the J gene TRBJ2-5; 13 nucleotides line up with TRBD2. Germline CDR1 DFQATT, CDR2 SNEGSKA (reference sequence). There are 14 residues in the CDR3. The ends lost 3 bases at V and 14 bases at J; junction bases unmatched: 12. The CDR3 DNA reads TGCAGTGCTAGGCCACCGGGACTAGCGGGGACATCATACTTC. As protein: CSARPPGLAGTSYF.

There are a few counts of this clonotype. The rearrangement links TRBV7-3 to TRBJ2-3; 8 bases match TRBD2. Germline V gives CDR1 SGHTA, CDR2 FQGTGA. J lost 4 bases, V lost 0 bases, and 6 bases had no gene match. The CDR3 runs 16 residues. The CDR3 sequence is CASSLTAGAGADTQYF. The CDR3 DNA sequence: TGTGCCAGCAGCTTAACAGCGGGAGCTGGGGCAGATACGCAGTATTTT.

This clonotype was counted between two and nine times. This chain joins TRBV5-1 and TRBJ2-3; D uncertain. The CDR3 runs 14 residues. Germline CDR1 is SGHRS and CDR2 is YFSETQ. V shed 2 bases and J shed 2 bases, with 9 bases lying between them. The CDR3 sequence is CASSFRLVTDTQYF. The CDR3 nucleotides read TGCGCCAGCAGCTTTAGGTTAGTCACAGATACGCAGTATTTT.

In its sample, this clonotype was seen many times. The chain couples TRBV20-1 to TRBJ1-2, with 7 bases fitting TRBD1. The CDR3 covers 12 residues. The germline CDR1 and CDR2 sequences are DFQATT and SNEGSKA (reference sequence). Trimming at V came to 6 bases and at J to 2 bases, leaving 3 bases not matched to a gene. The CDR3 sequence is CSAMGQNYGYTF. CDR3 coding DNA: TGCAGTGCCATGGGACAGAACTATGGCTACACCTTC.

This clonotype has a count of ten or more. The chain employs TRBV20-1 and TRBJ2-1, with 7 bases lining up with TRBD2. Trimming removed 5 bases from V and 5 bases from J; junction bases left unmatched: 6. Germline values: CDR1 DFQATT, CDR2 SNEGSKA (reference sequence). The CDR3 runs to 13 residues. CDR3 DNA sequence: TGCAGTGCTCGGACTAGAGGGGACAATGAGCAGTTCTTC. Its protein product is CSARTRGDNEQFF.